This T cell receptor (beta chain) stems from a study of cytomegalovirus exposure and HLA in healthy donors. About this clone: The antigen is undetermined.

Among the roughly 120 subjects of the validation cohort, separate from the roughly 700-subject first cohort, were the donors. Germline V gene lookup returns CDR1 SNHLY and CDR2 FYNNEI. V gave up 5 bases and J gave up 1 base; unmatched junction bases: 13. CDR3 length: 17 residues. TCRdb's copy holds only in-frame clones and misses some; the assay was immunoSEQ multiplex PCR. The repertoire has about 130,000 clones, 85% to 90% of them found once; the top ten carry approximately 1.3%. General observations from the study: High sensitivity and specificity were reportedly achieved when the classifier diagnosed cytomegalovirus status. Specificity of a few CMV-associated chains for CMV antigens was verified in vitro. Altogether, 164 TCR beta chains were recorded as cytomegalovirus-associated.

V gene TRBV2 combines with J gene TRBJ2-7; TRBD1 matches 8 bases. The TCR was taken from a man aged 30-40 years in good health and CMV-seronegative. The source material was PBMCs. The CDR3 nucleotides are TGTGCCAGCAGTCTGCTGCAGGGGGCTACTGTATCCTACGAGCAGTACTTC. It codes for CASSLLQGATVSYEQYF.